The T cell receptor (beta chain) described here comes from a study of blood T cell repertoires in COVID-19. Study-level background: T cells, B-cell-depleted T cells, or PBMCs provided the cDNA or gDNA that served as material.

CDR1 is SGHAT, CDR2 FQNNGV, per germline. CDR3 length: 15 amino acids. V gave up 1 base and J gave up 3 bases, with 9 bases separating them. Clones were read by immunoSEQ multiplex PCR, and TCRdb kept only the in-frame ones, dropping some. This sample carries 370,000 or so clones, about 90% of them seen once, and the ten largest clones take 1% to 1.5%. Source material: PBMCs or T cells enriched from blood (not recorded which). This receptor was taken from a man between 25 and 39 years old who had recovered from COVID-19. The V gene is TRBV11-2, the J gene TRBJ2-2, with D possibly TRBD2 on 5 matching bases. The CDR3 sequence: CASSLVRADTGELFF. CDR3 bases: TGTGCCAGCAGCTTAGTGAGGGCGGACACCGGGGAGCTGTTTTTT.